This TCR beta chain appears in the sequencing data of a study of breast tumors, draining lymph nodes, adjacent tissues (dated by TCRdb to the mid-2010s). Study-wide context: The study compared TCR beta repertoires across tumor, adjacent nontumor tissue and axillary lymph nodes from breast cancer patients. In human breast cancer, the study set out to assess how tumor, surrounding tissue and draining lymph node repertoires relate to one another and whether T cells might be exchanged between them. Study-level results and caveats: The data were considered consistent with most tumor T cells being derived from the lymph node and subsequently expanding within tumor tissue. T-cell repertoire diversity in tumors was found to be lower than in lymph nodes but higher than in nontumor tissue, and preferential V and J gene usage was observed. Tumor and nontumor tissue repertoires were found to be significantly more similar in luminal-like than in basal-like breast cancer. The study presented the conclusion that tumor T cells originate in lymph nodes as consistent with a hypothesis, not as something directly demonstrated.

The lymph node samples were taken from the axillary draining lymph nodes of breast cancer patients. TCRdb records Illumina HiSeq 2000 as the sequencer. TCR beta chain libraries were generated by multiplex PCR amplification. High-throughput sequencing was used to analyze the amplified TCR beta chain products. Using fastp at Q25 and MiXCR, TCRdb reprocessed the public reads and kept productive beta chains. When rows share a CDR3 protein, they turn into one entry using the most common DNA and genes. This sample has roughly 130,000 distinct CDR3 sequences in its table, and less than 20% of those were observed once. The top ten clonotypes cover under 4.5% of the sample. In regard to this clonotype: What antigen it recognizes has not been identified. No much larger clone exists at a distance of one base, and base qualities are not known.

What was sequenced was axillary lymph node tissue. This receptor was taken from a female donor with breast cancer. Some clones in this sample may be carry-over from other donors' samples.

The CDR3 protein: CASSFSIRSDRVGNTEAFF. The DNA sequence is TGCGCCAGCAGCTTCTCCATTAGGTCGGACAGGGTGGGGAACACTGAAGCTTTCTTT. This receptor chain uses TRBV5-1 and TRBJ1-1, with 8 central nucleotides matching TRBD1. Reading from cysteine to phenylalanine, the CDR3 counts 19 amino acids. CDR3 DNA is the only sequence kept; it has 57 bases, read in frame from the first base. The germline V gene specifies SGHRS as CDR1 and YFSETQ as CDR2. Relative to germline, V is missing 2 bases and J is missing 1 base, with 16 bases of the junction outside any gene match. Joined to the reference TRBV5-1 and TRBJ1-1 proteins, this CDR3 gives the full variable domain: KAGVTQTPRYLIKTRGQQVTLSCSPISGHRSVSWYQQTPGQGLQFLFEYFSETQRNKGNFPGRFSGRQFSNSRSEMNVSTLELGDSALYLCASSFSIRSDRVGNTEAFFGQGTRLTVV.